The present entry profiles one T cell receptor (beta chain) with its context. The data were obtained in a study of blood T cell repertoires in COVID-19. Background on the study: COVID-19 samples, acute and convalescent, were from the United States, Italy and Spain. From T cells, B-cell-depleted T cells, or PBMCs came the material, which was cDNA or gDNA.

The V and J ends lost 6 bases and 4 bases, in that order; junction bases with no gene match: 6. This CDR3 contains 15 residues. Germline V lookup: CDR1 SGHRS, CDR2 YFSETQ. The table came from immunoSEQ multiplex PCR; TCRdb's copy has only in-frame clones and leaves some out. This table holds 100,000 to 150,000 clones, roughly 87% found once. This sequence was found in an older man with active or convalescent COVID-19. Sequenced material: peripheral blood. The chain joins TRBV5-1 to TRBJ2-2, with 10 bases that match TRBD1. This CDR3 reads CASNYRTGGTGELFF. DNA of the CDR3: TGCGCCAGCAATTACAGGACAGGGGGCACCGGGGAGCTGTTTTTT.